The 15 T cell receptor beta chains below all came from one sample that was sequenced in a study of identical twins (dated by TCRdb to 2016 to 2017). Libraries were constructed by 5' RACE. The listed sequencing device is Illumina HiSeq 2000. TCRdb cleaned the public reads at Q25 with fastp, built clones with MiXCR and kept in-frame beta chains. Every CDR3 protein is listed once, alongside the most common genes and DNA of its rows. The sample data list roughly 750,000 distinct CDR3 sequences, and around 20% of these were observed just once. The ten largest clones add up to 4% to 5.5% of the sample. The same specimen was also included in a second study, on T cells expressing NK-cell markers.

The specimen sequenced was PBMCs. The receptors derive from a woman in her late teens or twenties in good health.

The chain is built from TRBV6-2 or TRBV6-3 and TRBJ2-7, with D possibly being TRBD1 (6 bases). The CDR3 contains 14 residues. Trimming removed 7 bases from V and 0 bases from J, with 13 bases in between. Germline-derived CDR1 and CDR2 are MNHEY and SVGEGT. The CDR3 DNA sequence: TGTGCCAGCAATACCGCAGGGGTCTCCTACGAGCAGTACTTC. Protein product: CASNTAGVSYEQYF.

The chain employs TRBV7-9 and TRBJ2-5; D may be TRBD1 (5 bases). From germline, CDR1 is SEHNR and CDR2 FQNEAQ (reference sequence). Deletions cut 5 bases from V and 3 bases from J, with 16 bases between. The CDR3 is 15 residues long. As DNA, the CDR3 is TGTGCCAGCAGCCGCGTTGGGGCTTTTAAAGAGACCCAGTACTTC. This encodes CASSRVGAFKETQYF. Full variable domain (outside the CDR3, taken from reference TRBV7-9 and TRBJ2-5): DTGVSQNPRHKITKRGQNVTFRCDPISEHNRLYWYRQTLGQGPEFLTYFQNEAQLEKSRLLSDRFSAERPKGSFSTLEIQRTEQGDSAMYLCASSRVGAFKETQYFGPGTRLLVL.

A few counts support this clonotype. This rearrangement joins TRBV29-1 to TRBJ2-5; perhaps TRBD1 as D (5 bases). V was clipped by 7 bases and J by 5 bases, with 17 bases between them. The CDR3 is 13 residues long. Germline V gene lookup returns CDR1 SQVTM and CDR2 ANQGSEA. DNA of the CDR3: TGCAGCGGCCACCTGGCAGGGTGGGAGACCCAGTACTTC. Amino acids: CSGHLAGWETQYF.

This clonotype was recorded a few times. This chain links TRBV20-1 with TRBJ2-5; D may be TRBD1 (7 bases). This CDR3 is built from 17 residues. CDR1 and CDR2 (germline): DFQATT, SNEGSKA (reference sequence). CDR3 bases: TGCAGCGCTTCGGGACAGCCTTTGGGGGGATCCGAAGAGACCCAGTACTTC. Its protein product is CSASGQPLGGSEETQYF.

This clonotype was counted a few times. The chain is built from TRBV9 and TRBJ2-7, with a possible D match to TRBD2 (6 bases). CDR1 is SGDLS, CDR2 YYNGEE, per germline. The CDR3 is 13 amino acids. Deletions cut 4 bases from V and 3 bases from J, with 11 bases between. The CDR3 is CASSRISGYEQYF. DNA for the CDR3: TGTGCCAGCAGCAGAATTAGCGGCTACGAGCAGTACTTC.

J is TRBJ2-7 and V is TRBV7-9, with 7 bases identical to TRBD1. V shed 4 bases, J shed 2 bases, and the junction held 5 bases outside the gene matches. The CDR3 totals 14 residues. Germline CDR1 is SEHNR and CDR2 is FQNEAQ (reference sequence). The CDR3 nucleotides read TGTGCCAGCAGCTCCCGGGACAGCGCCTACGAGCAGTACTTC. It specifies CASSSRDSAYEQYF.

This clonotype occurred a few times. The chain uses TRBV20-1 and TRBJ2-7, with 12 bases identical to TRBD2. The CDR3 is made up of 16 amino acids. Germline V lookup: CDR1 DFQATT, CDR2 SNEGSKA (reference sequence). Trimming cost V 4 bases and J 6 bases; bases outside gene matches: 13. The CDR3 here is CSATRPSGRAVPEQYF. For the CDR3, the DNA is TGCAGTGCTACCCGTCCTAGCGGGAGGGCGGTACCCGAGCAGTACTTC.

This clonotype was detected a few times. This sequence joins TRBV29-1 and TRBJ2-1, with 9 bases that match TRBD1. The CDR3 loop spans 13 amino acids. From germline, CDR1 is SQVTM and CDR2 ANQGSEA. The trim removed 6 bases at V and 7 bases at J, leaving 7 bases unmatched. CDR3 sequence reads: CSVPGQGPNEQFF. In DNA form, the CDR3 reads TGCAGCGTGCCGGGACAGGGACCGAATGAGCAGTTCTTC.

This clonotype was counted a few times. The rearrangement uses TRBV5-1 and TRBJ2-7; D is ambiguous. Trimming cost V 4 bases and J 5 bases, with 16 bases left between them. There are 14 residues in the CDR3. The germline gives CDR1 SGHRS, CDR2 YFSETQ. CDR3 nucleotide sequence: TGCGCCAGCAGCGCCCGGAACACGTTCGACGAGCAGTACTTC. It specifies CASSARNTFDEQYF.

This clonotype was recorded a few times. The CDR3 region is CSAHDPRGVNTDTQYF. The CDR3, as DNA: TGCAGTGCGCACGACCCCCGGGGGGTCAACACAGATACGCAGTATTTT. The gene calls are TRBV20-1 and TRBJ2-3, with 7 bases matching TRBD2. CDR1 and CDR2 from the germline V gene are DFQATT and SNEGSKA (reference sequence). V gave up 6 bases and J gave up 2 bases; unmatched junction bases: 14. This CDR3 spans 16 amino acids.

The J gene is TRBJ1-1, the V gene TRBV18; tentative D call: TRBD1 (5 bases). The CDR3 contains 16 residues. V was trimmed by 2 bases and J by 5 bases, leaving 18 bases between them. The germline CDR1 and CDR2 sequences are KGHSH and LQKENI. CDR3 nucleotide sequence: TGTGCCAGCTCACCAAATCCGGGGACGTGGAGGACTGAAGCTTTCTTT. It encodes CASSPNPGTWRTEAFF.

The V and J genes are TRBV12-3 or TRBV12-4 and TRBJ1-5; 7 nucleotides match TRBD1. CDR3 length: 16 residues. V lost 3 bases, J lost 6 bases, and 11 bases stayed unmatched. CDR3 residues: CASSLSGRGRVQPQHF. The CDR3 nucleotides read TGTGCCAGCAGTTTGTCGGGCAGGGGGAGGGTTCAGCCCCAGCATTTT.

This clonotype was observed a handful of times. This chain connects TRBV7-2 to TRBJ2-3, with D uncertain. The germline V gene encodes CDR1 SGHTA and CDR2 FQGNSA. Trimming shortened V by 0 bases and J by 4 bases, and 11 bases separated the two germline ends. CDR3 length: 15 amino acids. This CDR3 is CASSLAPGVSDTQYF. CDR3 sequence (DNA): TGTGCCAGCAGCTTAGCGCCGGGTGTTTCAGATACGCAGTATTTT.

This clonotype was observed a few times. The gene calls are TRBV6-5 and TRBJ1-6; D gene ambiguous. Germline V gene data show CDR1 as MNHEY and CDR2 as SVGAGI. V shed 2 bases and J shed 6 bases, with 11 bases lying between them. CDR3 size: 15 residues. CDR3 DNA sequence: TGTGCCAGCAGTTACGCGGGGAAGGGTAATTCACCCCTCCACTTT. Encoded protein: CASSYAGKGNSPLHF.

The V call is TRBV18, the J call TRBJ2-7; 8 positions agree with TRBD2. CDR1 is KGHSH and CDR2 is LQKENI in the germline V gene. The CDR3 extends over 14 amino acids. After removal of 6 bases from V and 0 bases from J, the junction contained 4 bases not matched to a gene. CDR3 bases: TGTGCCAGCTCCCCGGGGGGGATCTCCTACGAGCAGTACTTC. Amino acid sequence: CASSPGGISYEQYF.